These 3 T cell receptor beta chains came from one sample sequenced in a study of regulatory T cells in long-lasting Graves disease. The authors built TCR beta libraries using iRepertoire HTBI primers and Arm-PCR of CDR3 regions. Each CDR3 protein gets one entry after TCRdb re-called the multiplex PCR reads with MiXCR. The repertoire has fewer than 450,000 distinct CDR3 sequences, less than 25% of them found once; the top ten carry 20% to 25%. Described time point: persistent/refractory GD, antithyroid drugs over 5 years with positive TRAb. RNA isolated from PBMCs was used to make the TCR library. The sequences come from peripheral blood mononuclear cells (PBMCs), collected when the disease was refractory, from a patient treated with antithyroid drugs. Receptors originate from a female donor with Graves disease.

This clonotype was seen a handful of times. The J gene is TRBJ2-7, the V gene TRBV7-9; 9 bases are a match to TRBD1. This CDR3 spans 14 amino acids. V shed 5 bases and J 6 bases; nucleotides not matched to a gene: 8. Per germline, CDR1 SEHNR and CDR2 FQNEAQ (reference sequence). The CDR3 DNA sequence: TGTGCCAGCAGCATCCGGGACAGGGCTAGCGAGCAGTACTTC. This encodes CASSIRDRASEQYF. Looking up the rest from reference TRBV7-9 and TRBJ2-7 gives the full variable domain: DTGVSQNPRHKITKRGQNVTFRCDPISEHNRLYWYRQTLGQGPEFLTYFQNEAQLEKSRLLSDRFSAERPKGSFSTLEIQRTEQGDSAMYLCASSIRDRASEQYFGPGTRLTVT.

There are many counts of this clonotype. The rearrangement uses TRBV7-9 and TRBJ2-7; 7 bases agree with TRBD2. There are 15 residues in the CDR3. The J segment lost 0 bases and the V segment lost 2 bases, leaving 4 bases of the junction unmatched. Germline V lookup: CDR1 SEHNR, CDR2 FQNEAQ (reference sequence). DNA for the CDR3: TGTGCCAGCAGCTTAACCGGGAGGAGCTCCTACGAGCAGTACTTC. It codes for CASSLTGRSSYEQYF. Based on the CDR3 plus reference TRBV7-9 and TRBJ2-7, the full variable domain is DTGVSQNPRHKITKRGQNVTFRCDPISEHNRLYWYRQTLGQGPEFLTYFQNEAQLEKSRLLSDRFSAERPKGSFSTLEIQRTEQGDSAMYLCASSLTGRSSYEQYFGPGTRLTVT.

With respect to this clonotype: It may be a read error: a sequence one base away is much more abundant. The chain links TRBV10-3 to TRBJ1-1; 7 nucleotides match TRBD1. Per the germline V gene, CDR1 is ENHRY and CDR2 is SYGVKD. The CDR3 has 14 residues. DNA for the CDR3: TGTACCATCAGTGACTCAGGGGGGAACACTGAAGCTTTCTTT. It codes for CTISDSGGNTEAFF.